One sample yielded the 14 T cell receptor beta chains listed below, sequenced in a study of blood T cell repertoires in COVID-19. This table comes from immunoSEQ multiplex PCR, and its TCRdb copy is limited to in-frame clones, with some not included. The top ten clones hold 4.8% of a sample with 55,000 to 75,000 clones, over 60% of them seen once. Source material: peripheral blood. All receptors derive from an older woman with COVID-19, enrolled during active disease.

The chain joins TRBV24-1 to TRBJ2-7; 7 bases are shared with TRBD1. The V gene end was trimmed by 3 bases and the J gene end by 3 bases; junction bases not matched to a gene: 13. Germline CDR1 and CDR2: KGHDR and SFDVKD. The CDR3 has 17 amino acids. CDR3 DNA: TGTGCCACCAGTGATCCCCCAACAGGGGAAAGGGGCTACGAGCAGTACGTC. This encodes CATSDPPTGERGYEQYV.

The chain links TRBV11-3 to TRBJ1-6, with 8 bases lining up with TRBD1. This CDR3 contains 16 residues. The trim removed 3 bases at V and 7 bases at J, leaving 8 bases unmatched. The germline V gene has CDR1 SGHNT and CDR2 YENEEA. The CDR3 DNA follows: TGTGCCAGCAGCTTTGCCGGGACAGGTGTAAATTCACCCCTCCACTTT. It translates to CASSFAGTGVNSPLHF.

This chain joins TRBV27 and TRBJ1-2; D gene unclear. V lost 2 bases to trimming and J lost 2 bases, with 9 bases between them. This CDR3 spans 14 amino acids. Per the germline V gene, CDR1 is MNHEY and CDR2 is SMNVEV (reference sequence). The CDR3 bases are TGTGCCAGCAGTTTACTTGGAGAAAACTATGGCTACACCTTC. Its protein is CASSLLGENYGYTF.

The rearrangement joins TRBV3-1 (or the pseudogene TRBV3-2) to TRBJ1-4; 8 nucleotides line up with TRBD1. Germline assignment: CDR1 LGHDT and CDR2 YNNKEL (reference sequence). Germline trimming cut 1 base from V and 0 bases from J; bases unmatched to any gene: 7. There are 18 residues in the CDR3. DNA for the CDR3: TGTGCCAGCAGCCAAGGGACAGGGAAACACCCAACTAATGAAAAACTGTTTTTT. The encoded protein is CASSQGTGKHPTNEKLFF.

V and J are TRBV6-2 or TRBV6-3 and TRBJ2-7; 8 bases map to TRBD2. V was clipped by 2 bases and J by 1 base; unmatched bases: 16. This CDR3 contains 19 residues. Germline CDR1 is MNHEY and CDR2 is SVGEGT. The CDR3: CASSYRLAGEEGTSYEQYV. The CDR3 DNA reads as TGTGCCAGCAGTTACCGGCTAGCGGGTGAGGAGGGTACTTCCTACGAGCAGTACGTC.

The chain recombines TRBV9 with TRBJ1-1, with 8 nucleotides matching TRBD1. There are 15 residues in the CDR3. V shed 3 bases and J 11 bases; nucleotides not matched to a gene: 15. The germline gives CDR1 SGDLS, CDR2 YYNGEE. CDR3 sequence reads: CASSGGDRPEQGAFF. The CDR3 DNA reads as TGTGCCAGCAGCGGGGGGGACAGGCCCGAACAAGGGGCTTTCTTT.

This clone was recorded a few times. The chain couples TRBV11-2 to TRBJ2-3, with 8 bases identical to TRBD1. V lost 1 base and J lost 0; bases outside the gene matches: 3. From germline, CDR1 is SGHAT and CDR2 FQNNGV. This CDR3 contains 16 residues. The DNA of the CDR3 is TGTGCCAGCAGCTTAGGGGCAGGGGGCAGCACAGATACGCAGTATTTT. It yields the protein CASSLGAGGSTDTQYF.

The chain links TRBV19 to TRBJ2-1, with TRBD2 identical over 11 bases. CDR1 and CDR2 (germline): LNHDA, SQIVND (reference sequence). Unmatched junction bases numbered 10, after V lost 10 bases and J lost 8 bases. The CDR3 runs to 14 residues. The CDR3 protein is CATSRVAGGDEQFF. CDR3 nucleotides: TGTGCCACTTCCCGAGTAGCGGGAGGGGATGAGCAGTTCTTC.

The CDR3 nucleotides read TGCGCCAGCAGCTCGACACTTACAGATACGCAGTATTTT. Translating it yields CASSSTLTDTQYF. The chain joins TRBV5-1 to TRBJ2-3; D gene uncertain. With 3 bases removed from V and 3 bases from J, the gap between germline ends came to 8 bases. The CDR3 consists of 13 residues. The V gene's germline CDR1 is SGHRS and CDR2 YFSETQ.

This clone turned up a few times. The J gene is TRBJ1-1, the V gene TRBV5-1; perhaps TRBD1 as D (6 bases). V was shortened by 4 bases and J by 6 bases, with 16 bases between the two germline ends. CDR1 and CDR2 from the germline V gene are SGHRS and YFSETQ. This CDR3 contains 14 residues. The chain's CDR3 is CASSPRAGQSEAFF. In DNA form, the CDR3 reads TGCGCCAGCAGCCCGAGGGCCGGACAGTCTGAAGCTTTCTTT.

The chain links TRBV19 to TRBJ1-1, with D perhaps TRBD1 (5 bases). The V gene lost 5 bases and the J gene lost 4 bases, with 20 bases spanning the gap. Germline CDR1 and CDR2: LNHDA and SQIVND (reference sequence). This CDR3 is 16 amino acids long. The DNA for the CDR3 is TGTGCCAGTAGTCCCCATGGGCAGGGCGGCGTCACTGAAGCTTTCTTT. Translated, it gives CASSPHGQGGVTEAFF.

The rearrangement uses TRBV27 and TRBJ2-3; no reliable D call. The CDR3 has 13 residues. Trimming stripped 3 bases from V and 4 bases from J, with 8 bases between. From germline, CDR1 is MNHEY and CDR2 SMNVEV (reference sequence). The CDR3 protein is CASSFAGADTQYF. CDR3 in DNA: TGTGCCAGCAGTTTCGCCGGTGCAGATACGCAGTATTTT.

The chain has TRBV2 and TRBJ2-1; TRBD2 might be the D (5 bases). The CDR3 contains 15 residues. CDR1 and CDR2 from the germline V gene are SNHLY and FYNNEI. Between the trimmed V and J ends, which lost 0 bases and 8 bases, there was a span of 14 bases. DNA for the CDR3: TGTGCCAGCAGTGAAGCTGGGGTAGCGAGGGATGAGCAGTTCTTC. Translation: CASSEAGVARDEQFF.

The chain has TRBV11-2 and TRBJ1-3; TRBD1 is a possible D gene (6 bases). V lost 2 bases to trimming and J lost 0 bases, with 14 bases between them. The germline V gene encodes CDR1 SGHAT and CDR2 FQNNGV. The CDR3 is made up of 17 amino acids. The CDR3 loop reads CASSLTGTSVSGNTIYF. The CDR3 coding sequence is TGTGCCAGCAGCTTAACCGGGACATCAGTCTCTGGAAACACCATATATTTT.